Described below is a single TCR beta chain sequence and its context. The V and J ends lost 0 bases and 5 bases respectively, with 7 bases between them. The germline V gene has CDR1 LNHNV and CDR2 YYDKDF (reference sequence). The CDR3 consists of 13 residues. Produced via immunoSEQ multiplex PCR; TCRdb's table is partial and in-frame only. The table has fewer than 200,000 clones, 70% to 90% seen once. The sample comes from a study of control samples from healthy donors and cancer patients. The sequenced sample was blood. This chain uses TRBV15 with TRBJ1-2, with D uncertain. The TCR originated in a woman in her twenties or thirties in good health. The CDR3: CATSRETNYGYTF. The DNA of the CDR3 is TGTGCCACCAGCAGAGAGACAAATTATGGCTACACCTTC.